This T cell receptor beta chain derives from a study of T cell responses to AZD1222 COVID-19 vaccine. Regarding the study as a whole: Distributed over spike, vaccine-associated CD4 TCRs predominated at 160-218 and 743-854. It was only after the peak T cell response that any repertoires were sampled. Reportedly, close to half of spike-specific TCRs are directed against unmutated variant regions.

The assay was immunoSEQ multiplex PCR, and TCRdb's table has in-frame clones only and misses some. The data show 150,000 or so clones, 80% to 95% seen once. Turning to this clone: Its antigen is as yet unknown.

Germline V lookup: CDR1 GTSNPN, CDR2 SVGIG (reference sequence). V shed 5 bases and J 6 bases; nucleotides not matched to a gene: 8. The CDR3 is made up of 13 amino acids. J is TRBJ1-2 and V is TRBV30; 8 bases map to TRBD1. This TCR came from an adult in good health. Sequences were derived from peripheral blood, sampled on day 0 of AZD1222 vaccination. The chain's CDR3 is CAWGDRGKDGYTF. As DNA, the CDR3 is TGTGCCTGGGGCGACAGGGGAAAGGATGGCTACACCTTC.